This entry features one T cell receptor beta chain sequence. This table comes from immunoSEQ multiplex PCR, and its TCRdb copy is limited to in-frame clones, with some not included. The sample has tens of thousands of clones, around 79% seen once; the top ten hold approximately 5.1%. These data belong to a study of OX40 agonist ivuxolimab in advanced cancers. The CDR3 length is 15 residues. The V gene's germline CDR1 is LNHDA and CDR2 SQIVND (reference sequence). The sequence derives from an adult with an advanced solid tumor such as melanoma, head and neck, liver or kidney cancer. The sequencing here drew on CD4+ or CD8+ T cells sorted from blood, taken in a trial of the OX40 agonist ivuxolimab. The J gene is TRBJ2-5, the V gene TRBV19, with D tentatively TRBD2 (5 bases). The DNA matches TRBJ2-7 better at its end, which makes the J call doubtful. DNA for the CDR3: TGTGCCAGTAGTTTGGGGTCCCTTGGGAGCTACGAGCAGTACTTC. This translates into CASSLGSLGSYEQYF.